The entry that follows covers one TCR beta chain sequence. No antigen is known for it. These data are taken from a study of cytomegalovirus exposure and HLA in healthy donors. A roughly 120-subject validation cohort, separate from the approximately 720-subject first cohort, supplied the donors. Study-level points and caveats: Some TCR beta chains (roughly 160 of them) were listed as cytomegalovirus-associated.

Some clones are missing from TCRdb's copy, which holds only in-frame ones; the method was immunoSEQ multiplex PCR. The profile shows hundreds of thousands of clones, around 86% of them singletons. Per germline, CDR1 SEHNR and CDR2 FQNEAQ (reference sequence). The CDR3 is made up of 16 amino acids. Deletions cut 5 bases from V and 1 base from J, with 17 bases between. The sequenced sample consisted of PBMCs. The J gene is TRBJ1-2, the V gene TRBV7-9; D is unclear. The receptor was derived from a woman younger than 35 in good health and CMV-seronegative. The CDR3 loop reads CASSPDVLEVNYGYTF. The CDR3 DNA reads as TGTGCCAGCAGCCCCGACGTTCTGGAGGTTAACTATGGCTACACCTTC. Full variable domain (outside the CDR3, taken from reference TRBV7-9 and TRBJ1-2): DTGVSQNPRHKITKRGQNVTFRCDPISEHNRLYWYRQTLGQGPEFLTYFQNEAQLEKSRLLSDRFSAERPKGSFSTLEIQRTEQGDSAMYLCASSPDVLEVNYGYTFGSGTRLTVV.